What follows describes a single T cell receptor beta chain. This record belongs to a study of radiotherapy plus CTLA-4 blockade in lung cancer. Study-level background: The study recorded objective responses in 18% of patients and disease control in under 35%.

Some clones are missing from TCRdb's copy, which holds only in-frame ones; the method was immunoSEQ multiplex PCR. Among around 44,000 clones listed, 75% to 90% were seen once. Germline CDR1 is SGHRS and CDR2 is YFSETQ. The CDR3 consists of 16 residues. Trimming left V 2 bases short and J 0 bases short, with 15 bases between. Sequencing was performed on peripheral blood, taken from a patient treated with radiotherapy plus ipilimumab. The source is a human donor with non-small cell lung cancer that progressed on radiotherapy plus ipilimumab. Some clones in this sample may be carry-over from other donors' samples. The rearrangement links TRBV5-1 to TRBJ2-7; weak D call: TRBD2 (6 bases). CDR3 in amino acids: CASSFGGASSSYEQYF. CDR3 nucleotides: TGCGCCAGCAGCTTTGGAGGGGCCTCAAGCTCCTACGAGCAGTACTTC.